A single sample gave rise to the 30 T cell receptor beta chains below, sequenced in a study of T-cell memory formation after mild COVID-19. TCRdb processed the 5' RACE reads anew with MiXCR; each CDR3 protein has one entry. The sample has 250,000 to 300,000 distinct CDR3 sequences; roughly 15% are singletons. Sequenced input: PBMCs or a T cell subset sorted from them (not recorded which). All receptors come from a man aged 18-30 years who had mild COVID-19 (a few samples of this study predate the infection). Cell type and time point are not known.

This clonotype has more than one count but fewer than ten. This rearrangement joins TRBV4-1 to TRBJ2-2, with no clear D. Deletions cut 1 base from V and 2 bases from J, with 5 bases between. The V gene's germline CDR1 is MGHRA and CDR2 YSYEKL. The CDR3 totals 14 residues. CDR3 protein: CASSQVPNTGELFF. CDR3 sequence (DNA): TGCGCCAGCAGCCAAGTCCCTAACACCGGGGAGCTGTTTTTT.

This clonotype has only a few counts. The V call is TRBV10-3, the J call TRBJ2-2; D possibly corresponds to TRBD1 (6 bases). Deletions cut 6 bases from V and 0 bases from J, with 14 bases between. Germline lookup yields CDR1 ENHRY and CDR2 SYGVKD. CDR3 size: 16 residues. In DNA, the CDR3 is TGTGCCATCAGCCCGGACAGACCCGCGAACACCGGGGAGCTGTTTTTT. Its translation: CAISPDRPANTGELFF.

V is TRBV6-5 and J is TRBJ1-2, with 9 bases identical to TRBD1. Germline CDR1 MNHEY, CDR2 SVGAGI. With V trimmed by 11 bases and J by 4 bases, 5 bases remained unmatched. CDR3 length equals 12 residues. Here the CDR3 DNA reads TGTGCCGTACAGGGGGCCCCCTATGGCTACACCTTC. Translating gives CAVQGAPYGYTF.

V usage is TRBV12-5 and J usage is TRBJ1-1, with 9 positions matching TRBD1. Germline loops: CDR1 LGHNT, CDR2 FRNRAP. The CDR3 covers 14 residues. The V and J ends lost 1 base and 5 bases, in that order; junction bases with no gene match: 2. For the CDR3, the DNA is TGTGCTAGTGGTTTGGGGACAGGGGTTACTGAAGCTTTCTTT. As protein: CASGLGTGVTEAFF.

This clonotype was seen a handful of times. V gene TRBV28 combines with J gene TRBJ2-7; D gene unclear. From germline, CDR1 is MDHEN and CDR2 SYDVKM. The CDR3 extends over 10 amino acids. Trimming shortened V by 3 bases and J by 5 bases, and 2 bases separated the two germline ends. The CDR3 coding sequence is TGTGCCAGCAGTTTCAACGAGCAGTACGTC. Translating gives CASSFNEQYV.

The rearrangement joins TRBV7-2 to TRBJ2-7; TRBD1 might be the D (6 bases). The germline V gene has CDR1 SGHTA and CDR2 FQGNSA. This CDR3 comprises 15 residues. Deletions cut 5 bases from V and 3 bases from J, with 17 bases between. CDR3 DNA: TGTGCCAGCAGCACAAGCGGACAGCCAGGCTACGAGCAGTACTTC. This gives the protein CASSTSGQPGYEQYF.

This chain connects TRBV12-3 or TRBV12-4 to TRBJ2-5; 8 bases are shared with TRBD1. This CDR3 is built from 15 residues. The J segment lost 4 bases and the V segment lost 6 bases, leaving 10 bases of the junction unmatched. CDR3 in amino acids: CASSRGQGRRETQYF. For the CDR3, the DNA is TGTGCCAGCAGCCGTGGACAGGGTCGGCGAGAGACCCAGTACTTC.

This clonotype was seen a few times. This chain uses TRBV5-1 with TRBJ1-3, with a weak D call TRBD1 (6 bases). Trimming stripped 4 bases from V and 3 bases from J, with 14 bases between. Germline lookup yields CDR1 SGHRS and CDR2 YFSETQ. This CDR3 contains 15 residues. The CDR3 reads CASSQQGVFGNTIYF. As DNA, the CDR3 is TGCGCCAGCAGCCAACAGGGTGTGTTTGGAAACACCATATATTTT.

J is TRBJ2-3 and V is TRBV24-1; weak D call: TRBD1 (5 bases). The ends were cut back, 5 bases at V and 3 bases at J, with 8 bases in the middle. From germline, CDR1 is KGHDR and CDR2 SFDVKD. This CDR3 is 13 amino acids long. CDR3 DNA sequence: TGTGCCACCAGTGGCCAGGGAACAGATACGCAGTATTTT. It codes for CATSGQGTDTQYF.

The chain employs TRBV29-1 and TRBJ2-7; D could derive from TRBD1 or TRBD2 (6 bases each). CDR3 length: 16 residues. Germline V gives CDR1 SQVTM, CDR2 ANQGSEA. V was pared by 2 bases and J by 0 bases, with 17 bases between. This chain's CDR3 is CSVENGRQGSSYEQYV. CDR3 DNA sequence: TGCAGCGTTGAAAATGGGAGGCAGGGGAGCTCCTACGAGCAGTACGTC.

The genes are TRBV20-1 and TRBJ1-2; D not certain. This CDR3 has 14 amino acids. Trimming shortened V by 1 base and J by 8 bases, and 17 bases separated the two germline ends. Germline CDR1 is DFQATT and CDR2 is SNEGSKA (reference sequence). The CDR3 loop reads CSARGGSSYDGYTF. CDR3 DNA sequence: TGCAGTGCTAGAGGAGGAAGTAGCTATGACGGCTACACCTTC.

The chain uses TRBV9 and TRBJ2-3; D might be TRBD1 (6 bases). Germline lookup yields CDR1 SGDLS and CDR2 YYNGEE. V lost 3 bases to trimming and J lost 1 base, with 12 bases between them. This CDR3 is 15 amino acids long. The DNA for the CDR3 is TGTGCCAGCAGCGAGAACTACAGGGGCACAGATACGCAGTATTTT. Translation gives CASSENYRGTDTQYF. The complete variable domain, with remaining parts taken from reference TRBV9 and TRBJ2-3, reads DSGVTQTPKHLITATGQRVTLRCSPRSGDLSVYWYQQSLDQGLQFLIQYYNGEERAKGNILERFSAQQFPDLHSELNLSSLELGDSALYFCASSENYRGTDTQYFGPGTRLTVL.

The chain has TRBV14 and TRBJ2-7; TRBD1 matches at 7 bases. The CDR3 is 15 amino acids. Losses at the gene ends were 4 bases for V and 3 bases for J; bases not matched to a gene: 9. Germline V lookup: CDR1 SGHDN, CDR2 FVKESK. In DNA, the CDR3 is TGTGCCAGCAGCCCCACCCTGACAGGGTACTACGAGCAGTACTTC. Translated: CASSPTLTGYYEQYF.

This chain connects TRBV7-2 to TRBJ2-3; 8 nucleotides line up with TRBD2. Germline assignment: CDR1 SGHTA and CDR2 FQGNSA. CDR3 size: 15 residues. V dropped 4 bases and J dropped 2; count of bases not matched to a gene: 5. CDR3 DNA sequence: TGTGCCAGCAGCTCACTAGCGGCACCCACAGATACGCAGTATTTT. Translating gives CASSSLAAPTDTQYF.

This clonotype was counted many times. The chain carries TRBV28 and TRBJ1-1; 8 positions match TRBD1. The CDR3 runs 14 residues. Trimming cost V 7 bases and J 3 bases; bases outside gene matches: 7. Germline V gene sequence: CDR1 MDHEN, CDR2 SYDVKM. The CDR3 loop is CASTPTGADTEAFF. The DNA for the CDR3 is TGTGCCAGCACCCCGACAGGGGCGGACACTGAAGCTTTCTTT.

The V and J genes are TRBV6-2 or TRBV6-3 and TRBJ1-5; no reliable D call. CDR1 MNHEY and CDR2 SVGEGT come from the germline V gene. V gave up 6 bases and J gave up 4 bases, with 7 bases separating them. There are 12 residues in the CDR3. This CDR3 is CASRLPNQPQHF. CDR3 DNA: TGTGCCAGCAGACTGCCGAATCAGCCCCAGCATTTT.

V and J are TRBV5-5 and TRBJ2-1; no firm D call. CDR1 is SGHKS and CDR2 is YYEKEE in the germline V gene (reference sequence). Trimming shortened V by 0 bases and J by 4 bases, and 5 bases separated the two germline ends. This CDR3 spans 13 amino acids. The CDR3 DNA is TGTGCCAGCAGCTTGGGACATTACAATGAGCAGTTCTTC. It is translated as CASSLGHYNEQFF.

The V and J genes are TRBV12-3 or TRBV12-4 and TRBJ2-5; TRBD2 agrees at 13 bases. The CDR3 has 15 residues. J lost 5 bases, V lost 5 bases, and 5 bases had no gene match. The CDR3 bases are TGTGCCAGCAGTCGACTAGCGGGGGGTAGGGAGACCCAGTACTTC. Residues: CASSRLAGGRETQYF.

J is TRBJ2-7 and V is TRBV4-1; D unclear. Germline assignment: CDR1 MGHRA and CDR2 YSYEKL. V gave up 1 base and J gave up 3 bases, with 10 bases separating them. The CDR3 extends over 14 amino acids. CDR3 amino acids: CASSQADGDYEQYV. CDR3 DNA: TGCGCCAGCAGCCAAGCGGACGGTGACTACGAGCAGTACGTC.

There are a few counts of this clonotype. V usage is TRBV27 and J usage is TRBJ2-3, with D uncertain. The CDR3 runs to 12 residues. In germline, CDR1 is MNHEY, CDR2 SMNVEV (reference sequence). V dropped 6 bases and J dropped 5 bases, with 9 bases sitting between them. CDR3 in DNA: TGTGCCAGCAGCCCCTGGGGAGATACGCAGTATTTT. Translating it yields CASSPWGDTQYF.

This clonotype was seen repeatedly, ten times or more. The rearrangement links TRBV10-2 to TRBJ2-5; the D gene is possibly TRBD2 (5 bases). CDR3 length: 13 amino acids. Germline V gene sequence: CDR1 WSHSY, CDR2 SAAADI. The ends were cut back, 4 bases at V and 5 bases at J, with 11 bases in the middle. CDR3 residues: CASSVGEMETQYF. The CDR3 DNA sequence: TGCGCCAGCAGTGTCGGGGAGATGGAGACCCAGTACTTC.

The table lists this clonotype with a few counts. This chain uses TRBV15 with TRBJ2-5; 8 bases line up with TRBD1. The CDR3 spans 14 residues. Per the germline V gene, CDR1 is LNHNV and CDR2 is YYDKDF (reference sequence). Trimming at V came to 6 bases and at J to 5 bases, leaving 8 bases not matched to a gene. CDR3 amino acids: CATSMDRAAETQYF. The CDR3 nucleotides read TGTGCCACCAGTATGGACAGGGCAGCTGAGACCCAGTACTTC.

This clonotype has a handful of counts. CDR3 DNA: TGTGCCAGCAGCCCCCGGGGACCTCGAAACTATGGCTACACCTTC. Translation: CASSPRGPRNYGYTF. V and J are TRBV11-2 and TRBJ1-2; perhaps TRBD1 as D (5 bases). The CDR3 totals 15 residues. V was cut by 5 bases and J by 2 bases, with 15 bases left in between. In germline, CDR1 is SGHAT, CDR2 FQNNGV.

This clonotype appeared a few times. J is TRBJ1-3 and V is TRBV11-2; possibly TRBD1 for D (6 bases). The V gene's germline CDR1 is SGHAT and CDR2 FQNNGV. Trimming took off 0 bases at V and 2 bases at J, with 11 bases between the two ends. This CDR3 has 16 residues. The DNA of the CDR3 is TGTGCCAGCAGCTTAGATCTTACAGGGACTGGAAACACCATATATTTT. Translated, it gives CASSLDLTGTGNTIYF.

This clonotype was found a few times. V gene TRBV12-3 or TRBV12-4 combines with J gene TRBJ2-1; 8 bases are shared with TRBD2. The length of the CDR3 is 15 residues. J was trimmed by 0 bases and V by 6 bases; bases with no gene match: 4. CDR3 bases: TGTGCCAGCAGGAGCGGGGGAAGCTCCTACAATGAGCAGTTCTTC. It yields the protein CASRSGGSSYNEQFF.

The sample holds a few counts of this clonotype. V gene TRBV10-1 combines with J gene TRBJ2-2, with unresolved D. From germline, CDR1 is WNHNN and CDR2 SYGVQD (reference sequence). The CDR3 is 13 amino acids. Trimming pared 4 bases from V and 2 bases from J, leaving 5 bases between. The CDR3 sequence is CASSGLNTGELFF. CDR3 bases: TGCGCCAGCAGTGGGCTTAACACCGGGGAGCTGTTTTTT.

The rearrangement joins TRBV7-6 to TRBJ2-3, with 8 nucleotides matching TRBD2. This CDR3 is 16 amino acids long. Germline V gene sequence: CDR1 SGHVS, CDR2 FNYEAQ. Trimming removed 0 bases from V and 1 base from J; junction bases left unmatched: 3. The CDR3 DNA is TGTGCCAGCAGCTTAGCAGCGACTAGCGGCACAGATACGCAGTATTTT. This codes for CASSLAATSGTDTQYF.

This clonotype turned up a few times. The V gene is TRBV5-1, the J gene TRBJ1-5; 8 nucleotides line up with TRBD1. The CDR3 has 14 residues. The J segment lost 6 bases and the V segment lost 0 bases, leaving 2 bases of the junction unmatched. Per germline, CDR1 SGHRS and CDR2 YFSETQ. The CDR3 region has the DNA TGCGCCAGCAGCTTGGGTACAGGGGGTCAGCCCCAGCATTTT. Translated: CASSLGTGGQPQHF.

CDR3 protein: CASSLAPAVADTQYF. In nucleotides, the CDR3 is TGCGCCAGCAGCTTGGCGCCAGCGGTCGCAGATACGCAGTATTTT. The chain carries TRBV5-1 and TRBJ2-3, with D possibly being TRBD2 (5 bases). The CDR3 sequence is 15 residues long. Germline assignment: CDR1 SGHRS and CDR2 YFSETQ. V was trimmed by 0 bases and J by 4 bases, leaving 12 bases between them.

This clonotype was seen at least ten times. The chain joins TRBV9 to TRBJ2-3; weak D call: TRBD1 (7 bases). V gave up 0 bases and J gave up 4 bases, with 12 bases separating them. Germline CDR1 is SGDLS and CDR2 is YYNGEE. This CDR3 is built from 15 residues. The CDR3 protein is CASSVATGEADTQYF. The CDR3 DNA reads TGTGCCAGCAGCGTAGCAACAGGGGAGGCAGATACGCAGTATTTT.